This T cell receptor (beta chain) came from a study of identical twins. The CDR3 has 17 residues. Trimming cost V 6 bases and J 6 bases, with 24 bases left between them. Germline-derived CDR1 and CDR2 are MRHNA and SNTAGT. Each CDR3 protein gets one entry after TCRdb re-called the 5' RACE reads with MiXCR. The repertoire consists of under 1 million distinct CDR3 sequences, with roughly an eighth occurring once and the leading ten covering roughly 1.6%. Study-wide findings and caveats: With monozygotic twins, out-of-frame TCR alpha sharing exceeded what models estimated. Clonotypes of the beta chain that were abundant in cord blood carried fewer insertions (memory repertoires showed none).

This clonotype appeared once. Its antigen is unknown. These data also formed part of another study, on yellow fever vaccine responses in identical twins.

The clonotype was recovered from a woman aged 18-29 years in good health. V usage is TRBV6-4 and J usage is TRBJ2-1; D remains unclear. The material sequenced was PBMCs. CDR3 sequence: CASSEAVGQVISNEQFF. CDR3 bases: TGTGCCAGCAGCGAGGCTGTAGGGCAGGTTATAAGCAATGAGCAGTTCTTC.